These 26 T cell receptor beta chains were all obtained from the same sample, sequenced in a study of CD8+CD57+ T cells in acquired aplastic anemia. Genomic DNA, the template, was used for profiling of the TCR beta VDJ and CDR3. Each CDR3 protein gets one entry after TCRdb re-called the reads with MiXCR. This sample has hundreds of thousands of distinct CDR3 sequences; 56% occur once, and the top ten carry approximately 1.3%. Patients chosen for sequencing had shown CD8+CD57+ cell expansion by flow cytometry. The specimen was sorted CD4+, CD8+, or CD8+CD57+ T cells (not recorded which) from PBMCs. The receptors here all came from a human donor with aplastic anemia.

A few counts support this clonotype. The CDR3 DNA reads as TGCAGTGCTAGCCGCATCTACAGGGGTAATCAGCCCCAGCATTTT. Protein sequence: CSASRIYRGNQPQHF. The gene calls are TRBV20-1 and TRBJ1-5, with 7 bases lining up with TRBD1. The CDR3 is 15 residues long. The V gene end was trimmed by 3 bases and the J gene end by 4 bases; junction bases not matched to a gene: 9. Germline CDR1 reads DFQATT; CDR2 reads SNEGSKA (reference sequence).

The chain uses TRBV20-1 and TRBJ2-7; no firm D call. V was pared by 3 bases and J by 3 bases, with 9 bases between. Germline V gene data show CDR1 as DFQATT and CDR2 as SNEGSKA (reference sequence). This CDR3 has 12 amino acids. CDR3 residues: CSARGGNYEQYF. The CDR3 region has the DNA TGCAGTGCTAGGGGCGGAAACTACGAGCAGTACTTC.

This clonotype has a count of ten or more. The gene calls are TRBV7-9 and TRBJ1-1; 11 bases map to TRBD1. The CDR3 has 13 amino acids. J lost 11 bases, V lost 1 base, and 3 bases had no gene match. CDR1 is SEHNR and CDR2 is FQNEAQ in the germline V gene (reference sequence). CDR3 DNA sequence: TGTGCCAGCAGCTTAGTGGGGACAGGGGGGGCTTTCTTT. It codes for CASSLVGTGGAFF.

Turning to this clonotype: The CDR3 ends on some other residue instead of the conserved phenylalanine or tryptophan, so this is likely a read error. CDR3 sequence (DNA): TGTGCCAGCAGCTTTAACCCAGGAGGCCTCCGCTCCTCACCCCTCCACTTG. Translated, it gives CASSFNPGGLRSSPLHL. J is TRBJ1-6 and V is TRBV7-2; D gene unclear. This CDR3 is 17 amino acids long. Per the germline V gene, CDR1 is SGHTA and CDR2 is FQGNSA. Trimming shortened V by 3 bases and J by 10 bases, and 22 bases separated the two germline ends.

This chain joins TRBV7-2 and TRBJ2-3; 7 bases fit TRBD2. The CDR3 extends over 15 amino acids. Germline values: CDR1 SGHTA, CDR2 FQGNSA. J lost 2 bases, V lost 5 bases, and 7 bases had no gene match. CDR3 coding DNA: TGTGCCAGCAGCCTCGAGCGGGGAATCACAGATACGCAGTATTTT. This translates into CASSLERGITDTQYF.

This clonotype has a handful of counts. The chain joins TRBV4-1 to TRBJ1-1; D is perhaps TRBD1 (5 bases). V was pared by 6 bases and J by 8 bases, with 19 bases between. CDR3 length: 14 residues. Germline V lookup: CDR1 MGHRA, CDR2 YSYEKL. CDR3: CASSHLLQGMEAFF. In DNA, the CDR3 is TGCGCCAGCAGTCACCTGCTCCAGGGAATGGAAGCTTTCTTT.

This clonotype was observed many times. The chain employs TRBV20-1 and TRBJ2-5; 7 bases map to TRBD2. After removal of 5 bases from V and 5 bases from J, the junction contained 11 bases not matched to a gene. CDR3 length: 14 residues. The germline CDR1 and CDR2 sequences are DFQATT and SNEGSKA (reference sequence). CDR3 in amino acids: CSAPNVGGVETQYF. The CDR3 DNA sequence: TGCAGTGCTCCCAACGTGGGGGGGGTGGAGACCCAGTACTTC.

This clonotype occurred many times. The chain links TRBV18 to TRBJ2-7, with a possible D match to TRBD2 (6 bases). Trimming took off 0 bases at V and 5 bases at J, with 11 bases between the two ends. Germline V gene sequence: CDR1 KGHSH, CDR2 LQKENI. The length of the CDR3 is 14 residues. CDR3: CASSPPMAGHEQYF. CDR3 coding DNA: TGTGCCAGCTCACCACCGATGGCGGGACACGAGCAGTACTTC. The variable domain in full, completed from reference TRBV18 and TRBJ2-7, reads NAGVMQNPRHLVRRRGQEARLRCSPMKGHSHVYWYRQLPEEGLKFMVYLQKENIIDESGMPKERFSAEFPKEGPSILRIQQVVRGDSAAYFCASSPPMAGHEQYFGPGTRLTVT.

The rearrangement links TRBV7-3 to TRBJ2-3; D is possibly TRBD1 (6 bases). CDR1 is SGHTA and CDR2 is FQGTGA in the germline V gene. Trimming left V 2 bases short and J 11 bases short, with 20 bases between. The CDR3 loop spans 15 amino acids. The CDR3 DNA reads as TGTGCCAGCAGCTTACAAGGGGGTCCCTACAATGAGCAGTATTTT. Translated, it gives CASSLQGGPYNEQYF.

This clonotype was found once. This rearrangement joins TRBV20-1 to TRBJ2-7; TRBD1 matches 9 bases. The CDR3 is 15 residues long. V lost 3 bases and J lost 2; bases outside the gene matches: 8. CDR1 is DFQATT and CDR2 is SNEGSKA in the germline V gene (reference sequence). As DNA, the CDR3 is TGCAGTGCTAGGTCGGACAGGGGAGCTACCTACGAGCAGTACTTC. Amino acid sequence: CSARSDRGATYEQYF.

This clonotype was counted at least ten times. The chain combines TRBV3-1 with TRBJ1-1; D remains ambiguous. The germline V gene encodes CDR1 LGHDT and CDR2 YNNKEL (reference sequence). The CDR3 runs 14 residues. The V end was cut by 0 bases, the J end by 1 base, with 6 bases between. The CDR3 loop is CASSQDPGNTEAFF. CDR3 bases: TGTGCCAGCAGCCAAGATCCAGGGAACACTGAAGCTTTCTTT.

This clonotype has just one count. The chain is built from TRBV19 and TRBJ1-1; 9 bases align to TRBD1. Germline CDR1 and CDR2: LNHDA and SQIVND (reference sequence). The CDR3 spans 14 residues. J lost 8 bases, V lost 6 bases, and 10 bases had no gene match. The DNA of the CDR3 is TGTGCCAGTAGGCAGGCGACAGGGGGTGAAGAAGCTTTCTTT. Amino acids: CASRQATGGEEAFF.

This clonotype appeared many times. The chain employs TRBV19 and TRBJ1-3; 7 bases agree with TRBD1. Germline V gene lookup returns CDR1 LNHDA and CDR2 SQIVND (reference sequence). Trimming removed 0 bases from V and 2 bases from J; junction bases left unmatched: 7. This CDR3 contains 17 residues. The CDR3 coding sequence is TGTGCCAGTAGTATAGATCGCGGGACAGCCACTGGAAACACCATATATTTT. It specifies CASSIDRGTATGNTIYF.

This clonotype was counted ten times or more. The rearrangement links TRBV20-1 to TRBJ2-7; D ambiguous. The CDR3 contains 14 residues. Germline-derived CDR1 and CDR2 are DFQATT and SNEGSKA (reference sequence). The CDR3, as DNA: TGCAGCCCCCTTAATTTGGGCGGATCCTACGAGCAGTACTTC. It translates to CSPLNLGGSYEQYF.

In this sample, this clonotype turned up a few times. A much larger clonotype is one base distant, so this may be a read error. V and J are TRBV10-3 and TRBJ2-3; D not certain. V lost 3 bases to trimming and J lost 1 base, with 14 bases between them. Per germline, CDR1 ENHRY and CDR2 SYGVKD. The CDR3 sequence is 16 residues long. CDR3 in DNA: TGTGCCATCAGTGATCTACCGCTCCAGGGCACAGATACGCAGTATTTT. It codes for CAISDLPLQGTDTQYF.

The chain is built from TRBV7-6 and TRBJ1-2, with TRBD1 matching 10 bases. Germline CDR1 and CDR2: SGHVS and FNYEAQ. The CDR3 extends over 16 amino acids. The V and J ends lost 4 bases and 7 bases, in that order; junction bases with no gene match: 12. CDR3 sequence reads: CASSSGAGTGDGGYTF. CDR3 DNA sequence: TGTGCCAGCAGCTCCGGCGCCGGGACAGGGGATGGTGGCTACACCTTC.

V gene TRBV29-1 combines with J gene TRBJ1-1; D might be TRBD1 (5 bases). The germline V gene has CDR1 SQVTM and CDR2 ANQGSEA. This CDR3 comprises 13 residues. The V end lost 6 bases, the J end lost 4 bases, and 15 bases lay between the germline ends. The CDR3 bases are TGCAGCGTGACCCTGGGAAGGGGCACTGAAGCTTTCTTT. It is translated as CSVTLGRGTEAFF.

As for this clonotype: This may stem from a read error, because a much larger clone lies one nucleotide away. Likely a read error: the CDR3 ends without its conserved phenylalanine or tryptophan. The J gene is TRBJ1-1, the V gene TRBV5-4, with D uncertain. There are 14 residues in the CDR3. The V gene lost 2 bases and the J gene lost 3 bases, with 11 bases spanning the gap. Germline V lookup: CDR1 SGHNT, CDR2 YYREEE (reference sequence). CDR3 protein: CASSFRLKDTEAFL. Here the CDR3 DNA reads TGTGCCAGCAGCTTCCGACTGAAGGACACTGAAGCTTTCCTT.

The chain is built from TRBV2 and TRBJ2-5; 11 nucleotides line up with TRBD2. V gave up 6 bases and J gave up 3 bases; unmatched junction bases: 15. Germline V lookup: CDR1 SNHLY, CDR2 FYNNEI. This CDR3 has 18 residues. The CDR3 DNA reads as TGTGCCAGCAGCAAGGGACTAGCGGCGGGTTCGGCCAAAGAGACCCAGTACTTC. It translates to CASSKGLAAGSAKETQYF.

The V call is TRBV7-2, the J call TRBJ1-2; D is unresolved. The CDR3 sequence is 11 residues long. Germline assignment: CDR1 SGHTA and CDR2 FQGNSA. Between the trimmed V and J ends, which lost 0 bases and 5 bases, there was a span of 1 base. This CDR3 is CASSLAYGYTF. CDR3 nucleotides: TGTGCCAGCAGCTTAGCGTATGGCTACACCTTC.

V gene TRBV7-9 combines with J gene TRBJ2-1; tentative D call: TRBD2 (6 bases). Trimming cost V 0 bases and J 3 bases, with 12 bases left between them. The CDR3 has 16 residues. In germline, CDR1 is SEHNR, CDR2 FQNEAQ (reference sequence). The DNA of the CDR3 is TGTGCCAGCAGCTTAGCGGGGGGAAAGGTCTACAATGAGCAGTTCTTC. This encodes CASSLAGGKVYNEQFF.

This clonotype was counted ten times or more. The chain employs TRBV7-2 and TRBJ2-2; tentative D call: TRBD2 (6 bases). The germline gives CDR1 SGHTA, CDR2 FQGNSA. This CDR3 spans 16 amino acids. V was pared by 1 base and J by 6 bases, with 15 bases between. The CDR3 sequence is CASSLGGGYRAGELFF. DNA of the CDR3: TGTGCCAGCAGCTTAGGTGGAGGGTATAGGGCCGGGGAGCTGTTTTTT.

This clonotype was observed a handful of times. The rearrangement links TRBV2 to TRBJ2-7; 10 nucleotides line up with TRBD1. The CDR3 extends over 13 amino acids. The junction had 3 bases not matched to a gene; V was cut back by 5 bases and J by 5 bases. Germline lookup yields CDR1 SNHLY and CDR2 FYNNEI. CDR3 sequence (DNA): TGTGCCAGCAGTTTGGACAGGGGGAACGAGCAGTACTTC. Its translation is CASSLDRGNEQYF.

Concerning this clonotype: A junction end diverges from the germline sequence, so it may reflect a read error. The V gene is TRBV10-1, the J gene TRBJ2-7; 10 nucleotides line up with TRBD1. CDR1 WNHNN and CDR2 SYGVQD come from the germline V gene (reference sequence). This CDR3 comprises 18 residues. The CDR3 region is CASNEAGTGAGWAGEQYF. CDR3 nucleotides: TGCGCCAGCAATGAGGCCGGGACAGGGGCGGGTTGGGCTGGCGAGCAGTACTTC.

The chain is built from TRBV5-1 and TRBJ1-6; 9 bases align to TRBD1. V dropped 5 bases and J dropped 6; count of bases not matched to a gene: 6. Germline V gene sequence: CDR1 SGHRS, CDR2 YFSETQ. The CDR3 is made up of 15 amino acids. This chain's CDR3 is CASRAGQGINSPLHF. The CDR3 DNA sequence: TGCGCCAGCAGGGCGGGACAGGGCATTAATTCACCCCTCCACTTT.

This clonotype was observed a few times. CDR3 coding DNA: TGTGCCAGCAGGCAAAGCGGGACTAGCGGGGGGAGGAACACCGGGGAGCTGTTTTTT. Protein sequence: CASRQSGTSGGRNTGELFF. This chain connects TRBV3-1 to TRBJ2-2; 15 nucleotides match TRBD2. V gave up 6 bases and J gave up 1 base; unmatched junction bases: 9. Germline CDR1 LGHDT, CDR2 YNNKEL (reference sequence). This CDR3 is 19 amino acids long.